Shown below are 22 T cell receptor beta chains from a single sample sequenced in a study of blood T cell repertoires in COVID-19. The data were produced by immunoSEQ multiplex PCR, yet TCRdb's version contains in-frame clones alone and is incomplete. The table records 150,000 to 200,000 clones, about 91% of them present only once. The sequencing input was peripheral blood. These receptor sequences come from a woman aged 45-65 years with acute or convalescent COVID-19.

The chain combines TRBV24-1 with TRBJ2-5; 11 nucleotides line up with TRBD1. V shed 7 bases, J shed 5 bases, and the junction held 11 bases outside the gene matches. Germline values: CDR1 KGHDR, CDR2 SFDVKD. The length of the CDR3 is 16 residues. DNA of the CDR3: TGTGCCACCAGCACAAGCCGGGACAGGGGGGGGGAGACCCAGTACTTC. Translation gives CATSTSRDRGGETQYF.

V usage is TRBV7-8 and J usage is TRBJ2-3; no definite D call. Looked up from germline, CDR1 is SGHVS and CDR2 is FQNEAQ. The CDR3 extends over 12 amino acids. V was cut by 5 bases and J by 4 bases, with 7 bases left in between. The CDR3 loop is CASSPLSDTQYF. CDR3 in DNA: TGTGCCAGCAGCCCACTTTCAGATACGCAGTATTTT.

The CDR3 DNA follows: TGTGCCAGCTCACCACCGAGAGATAATGAAAAACTGTTTTTT. It codes for CASSPPRDNEKLFF. This chain links TRBV18 with TRBJ1-4; D remains unclear. The CDR3 length is 14 residues. Germline CDR1 reads KGHSH; CDR2 reads LQKENI. Trimming stripped 0 bases from V and 4 bases from J, with 6 bases between.

This sequence joins TRBV7-8 and TRBJ1-5; tentative D call: TRBD1 (5 bases). The germline V gene encodes CDR1 SGHVS and CDR2 FQNEAQ. Trimming removed 8 bases at V and 5 bases at J, with 16 bases between. The length of the CDR3 is 14 residues. The CDR3 spells CASGPRPGDQPQHF. The CDR3, as DNA: TGTGCCAGCGGACCAAGGCCGGGGGATCAGCCCCAGCATTTT.

The gene calls are TRBV5-1 and TRBJ1-4; D possibly corresponds to TRBD1 (5 bases). This CDR3 has 16 amino acids. The germline CDR1 and CDR2 sequences are SGHRS and YFSETQ. Trimming shortened V by 4 bases and J by 5 bases, and 18 bases separated the two germline ends. CDR3 nucleotides: TGCGCCAGCAGCCCCGAGGGACTCCAATCCAATGAAAAACTGTTTTTT. The encoded protein is CASSPEGLQSNEKLFF.

This clone came up once. CDR3 loop: CASSLSGQRGYTF. The CDR3 bases are TGTGCCAGCAGTTTATCGGGACAGCGGGGCTACACCTTC. This chain connects TRBV12-3 or TRBV12-4 to TRBJ1-2; TRBD1 matches at 7 bases. The CDR3 spans 13 residues. With 2 bases clipped from V and 8 bases from J, the junction kept 5 bases outside the gene matches.

This chain connects TRBV5-1 to TRBJ2-3, with unresolved D. The CDR3 extends over 14 amino acids. Per the germline V gene, CDR1 is SGHRS and CDR2 is YFSETQ. V was cut by 0 bases and J by 5 bases, with 10 bases left in between. The CDR3 region has the DNA TGCGCCAGCAGCTTGGGGGCCCCGGAAGATACGCAGTATTTT. Its translation is CASSLGAPEDTQYF.

V usage is TRBV6-5 and J usage is TRBJ1-6, with a possible D match to TRBD1 (6 bases). Germline V gene data show CDR1 as MNHEY and CDR2 as SVGAGI. Trimming shortened V by 6 bases and J by 7 bases, and 13 bases separated the two germline ends. This CDR3 has 14 amino acids. The CDR3 sequence: CASRHRTANSPLHF. CDR3 DNA sequence: TGTGCCAGCAGGCACCGGACAGCAAATTCACCCCTCCACTTT.

This sequence joins TRBV7-9 and TRBJ1-1; the D is unclear. The CDR3 spans 15 residues. The V end lost 5 bases, the J end lost 1 base, and 14 bases lay between the germline ends. Per the germline V gene, CDR1 is SEHNR and CDR2 is FQNEAQ (reference sequence). Here the CDR3 DNA reads TGTGCCAGCAGCAGCGGGAGTAGGGCGAACACTGAAGCTTTCTTT. Translated, it gives CASSSGSRANTEAFF. The full variable domain, with the rest looked up from reference TRBV7-9 and TRBJ1-1, is DTGVSQNPRHKITKRGQNVTFRCDPISEHNRLYWYRQTLGQGPEFLTYFQNEAQLEKSRLLSDRFSAERPKGSFSTLEIQRTEQGDSAMYLCASSSGSRANTEAFFGQGTRLTVV.

The chain's CDR3 is CASSAPGQGVGYGYTF. CDR3 bases: TGTGCCAGCAGCGCCCCGGGACAGGGTGTCGGCTATGGCTACACCTTC. The chain uses TRBV9 and TRBJ1-2; TRBD1 matches 9 bases. The V segment lost 3 bases and the J segment 4 bases; nucleotides outside the gene matches: 10. Per germline, CDR1 SGDLS and CDR2 YYNGEE. The CDR3 has 16 residues. Full variable domain (remainder filled in from reference TRBV9 and TRBJ1-2): DSGVTQTPKHLITATGQRVTLRCSPRSGDLSVYWYQQSLDQGLQFLIQYYNGEERAKGNILERFSAQQFPDLHSELNLSSLELGDSALYFCASSAPGQGVGYGYTFGSGTRLTVV.

The V and J genes are TRBV29-1 and TRBJ1-1, with D hard to call. CDR1 and CDR2 from the germline V gene are SQVTM and ANQGSEA. This CDR3 has 13 amino acids. The V end was cut by 0 bases, the J end by 8 bases, with 13 bases between. The CDR3 spells CSVEDLRGIEAFF. The CDR3, as DNA: TGCAGCGTTGAAGATCTACGAGGGATAGAAGCTTTCTTT.

V is TRBV10-1 and J is TRBJ2-2; 8 nucleotides line up with TRBD1. Germline trimming cut 2 bases from V and 1 base from J; bases unmatched to any gene: 0. The length of the CDR3 is 15 residues. The V gene's germline CDR1 is WNHNN and CDR2 SYGVQD (reference sequence). The CDR3, as DNA: TGCGCCAGCAGTGAGGGACAGGGGAACACCGGGGAGCTGTTTTTT. Translation gives CASSEGQGNTGELFF.

The J gene is TRBJ2-3, the V gene TRBV11-2; 10 positions match TRBD2. Germline V CDR1 and CDR2: SGHAT, FQNNGV. The CDR3 contains 16 residues. V lost 1 base and J lost 4; bases outside the gene matches: 5. In DNA, the CDR3 is TGTGCCAGCAGCTTAGTATGGCTAGCGGGAGCAGATACGCAGTATTTT. This gives the protein CASSLVWLAGADTQYF.

The rearrangement uses TRBV12-5 and TRBJ2-7; 10 nucleotides line up with TRBD2. The germline V gene has CDR1 LGHNT and CDR2 FRNRAP. CDR3 length: 17 residues. V dropped 5 bases and J dropped 2; count of bases not matched to a gene: 12. The CDR3 DNA follows: TGTGCTAGTGGTCCCAACATAGCGGGGGGATTCCCCTACGAGCAGTACTTC. Translation: CASGPNIAGGFPYEQYF. Full variable domain (rest looked up from reference TRBV12-5 and TRBJ2-7): DARVTQTPRHKVTEMGQEVTMRCQPILGHNTVFWYRQTMMQGLELLAYFRNRAPLDDSGMPKDRFSAEMPDATLATLKIQPSEPRDSAVYFCASGPNIAGGFPYEQYFGPGTRLTVT.

There are a few counts of this clone. The CDR3 loop reads CASSLTTGSGGYTF. The CDR3 DNA is TGCGCCAGCAGCTTGACTACGGGTTCTGGGGGCTACACCTTC. V is TRBV5-1 and J is TRBJ1-2; no firm D call. CDR1 is SGHRS and CDR2 is YFSETQ in the germline V gene. The CDR3 is made up of 14 amino acids. V gave up 1 base and J gave up 8 bases, with 15 bases separating them.

This chain connects TRBV23-1 to TRBJ1-6, with 7 bases that match TRBD1. TRBV23-1 is an ORF, with its function uncertain. The J segment lost 7 bases and the V segment lost 4 bases, leaving 7 bases of the junction unmatched. The CDR3 is made up of 15 amino acids. Here the CDR3 reads CASSLGQVPNSPLHF. The CDR3 DNA reads as TGCGCCAGCAGTCTCGGACAGGTTCCGAATTCACCCCTCCACTTT.

The chain links TRBV6-5 to TRBJ1-2; tentative D call: TRBD1 (5 bases). The CDR3 covers 16 residues. The V gene lost 2 bases and the J gene lost 2 bases, with 15 bases spanning the gap. Germline V gene data show CDR1 as MNHEY and CDR2 as SVGAGI. The CDR3 bases are TGTGCCAGCAGTTACACCCCCGGGGGAGTCAACTATGGCTACACCTTC. Encoded protein: CASSYTPGGVNYGYTF.

The rearrangement links TRBV10-3 to TRBJ2-2; 11 bases align to TRBD1. CDR1 ENHRY and CDR2 SYGVKD come from the germline V gene. The CDR3 contains 15 residues. After removal of 5 bases from V and 6 bases from J, the junction contained 5 bases not matched to a gene. The CDR3 DNA is TGTGCCATCAGTTCGGGACAGGGGGATGCCGGGGAGCTGTTTTTT. Amino acids: CAISSGQGDAGELFF.

This chain joins TRBV29-1 and TRBJ2-1; 9 bases are a match to TRBD2. Trimming at V came to 8 bases and at J to 7 bases, leaving 12 bases not matched to a gene. This CDR3 spans 14 amino acids. Germline V CDR1 and CDR2: SQVTM, ANQGSEA. The CDR3 region has the DNA TGCAGCTTCGAATTTAGCGGGAGCGGTAATGAGCAGTTCTTC. Translation gives CSFEFSGSGNEQFF.

CDR3 residues: CASSYSIQQGGYEQYF. The CDR3 DNA follows: TGTGCCAGCAGTTACTCGATTCAACAGGGCGGCTACGAGCAGTACTTC. The chain uses TRBV6-2 or TRBV6-3 and TRBJ2-7, with D possibly being TRBD1 (6 bases). Trimming cost V 0 bases and J 3 bases, with 15 bases left between them. This CDR3 region has 16 residues. Germline values: CDR1 MNHEY, CDR2 SVGEGT.

This clone was seen only a few times. The V call is TRBV30, the J call TRBJ2-2, with D unresolved. The ends were cut back, 4 bases at V and 7 bases at J, with 7 bases in the middle. This CDR3 has 11 amino acids. Germline V gene data show CDR1 as GTSNPN and CDR2 as SVGIG (reference sequence). The CDR3 spells CAWKESGELFF. DNA of the CDR3: TGTGCCTGGAAGGAGAGCGGGGAGCTGTTTTTT.

The chain uses TRBV19 and TRBJ1-2; 10 nucleotides match TRBD1. Germline values: CDR1 LNHDA, CDR2 SQIVND (reference sequence). V shed 2 bases and J 4 bases; nucleotides not matched to a gene: 10. The CDR3 totals 17 residues. The CDR3 DNA sequence: TGTGCCAGTAGTATATATTGGGACAGGGGATCTAGCTATGGCTACACCTTC. Translating it yields CASSIYWDRGSSYGYTF.